The sequence of this T cell receptor beta chain was determined in a study of T cell responses to AZD1222 COVID-19 vaccine. TCRdb's copy holds only in-frame clones and misses some; the assay was immunoSEQ multiplex PCR. The table shows about 160,000 clones, with 92% occurring only once. Study results and limitations: Among the donors, most were white British and more were female, and clonal diversity was possibly underestimated. Only a handful of AZD1222 recipients, more than five in all, had baseline seropositivity.

Germline CDR1 is MNHEY and CDR2 is SMNVEV (reference sequence). Between the trimmed V and J ends, which lost 9 bases and 2 bases, there was a span of 19 bases. This CDR3 spans 16 amino acids. Regarding this clone: The antigen is unknown.

This specimen consisted of peripheral blood, obtained 28 days after the second AZD1222 dose. The chain has TRBV27 and TRBJ2-2, with D possibly being TRBD2 (6 bases). This TCR was recovered from an adult who received the AZD1222 COVID-19 vaccine. The CDR3 region has the DNA TGTGCCAGTTTCTCAAGCGGGCCCACAAACACCGGGGAGCTGTTTTTT. It specifies CASFSSGPTNTGELFF.